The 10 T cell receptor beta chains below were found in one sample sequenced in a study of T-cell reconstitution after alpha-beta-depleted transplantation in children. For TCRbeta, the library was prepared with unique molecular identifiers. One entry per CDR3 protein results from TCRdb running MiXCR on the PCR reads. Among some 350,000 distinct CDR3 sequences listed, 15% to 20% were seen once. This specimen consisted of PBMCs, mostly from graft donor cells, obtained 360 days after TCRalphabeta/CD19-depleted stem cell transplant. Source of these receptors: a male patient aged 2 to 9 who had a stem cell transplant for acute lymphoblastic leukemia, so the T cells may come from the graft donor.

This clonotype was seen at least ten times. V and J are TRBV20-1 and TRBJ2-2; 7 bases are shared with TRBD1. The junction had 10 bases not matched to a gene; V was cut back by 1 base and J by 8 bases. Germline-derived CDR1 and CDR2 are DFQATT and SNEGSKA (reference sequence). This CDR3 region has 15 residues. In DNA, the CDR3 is TGCAGTGCTAGAGCGGTGGACAGGCGTTTTGGGGAGCTGTTTTTT. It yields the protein CSARAVDRRFGELFF.

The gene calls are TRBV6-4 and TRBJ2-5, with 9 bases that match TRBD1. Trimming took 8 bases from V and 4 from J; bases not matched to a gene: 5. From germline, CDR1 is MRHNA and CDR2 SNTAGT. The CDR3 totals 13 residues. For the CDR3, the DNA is TGTGCCAGCCCCAGGACAGGGGCAGAGACCCAGTACTTC. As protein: CASPRTGAETQYF.

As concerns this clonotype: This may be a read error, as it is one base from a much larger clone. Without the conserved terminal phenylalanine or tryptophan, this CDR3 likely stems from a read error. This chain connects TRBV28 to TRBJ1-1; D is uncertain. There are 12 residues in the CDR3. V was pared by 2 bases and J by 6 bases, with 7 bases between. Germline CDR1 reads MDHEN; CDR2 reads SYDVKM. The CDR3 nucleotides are TGTGCCAGCAGTTTAAGAGTTGCTGAAGCTTTCTTA. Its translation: CASSLRVAEAFL.

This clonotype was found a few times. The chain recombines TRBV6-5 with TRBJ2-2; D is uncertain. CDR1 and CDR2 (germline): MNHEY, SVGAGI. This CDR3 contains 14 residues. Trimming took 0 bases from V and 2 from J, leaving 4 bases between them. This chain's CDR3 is CASSYSINTGELFF. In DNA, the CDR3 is TGTGCCAGCAGTTACTCGATTAACACCGGGGAGCTGTTTTTT.

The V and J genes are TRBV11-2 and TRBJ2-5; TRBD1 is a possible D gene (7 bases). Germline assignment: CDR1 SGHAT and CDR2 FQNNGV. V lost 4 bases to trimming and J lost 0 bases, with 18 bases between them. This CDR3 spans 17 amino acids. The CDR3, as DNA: TGTGCCAGCAGCTCTCAGGGGGGACTCGCGTACCAAGAGACCCAGTACTTC. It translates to CASSSQGGLAYQETQYF.

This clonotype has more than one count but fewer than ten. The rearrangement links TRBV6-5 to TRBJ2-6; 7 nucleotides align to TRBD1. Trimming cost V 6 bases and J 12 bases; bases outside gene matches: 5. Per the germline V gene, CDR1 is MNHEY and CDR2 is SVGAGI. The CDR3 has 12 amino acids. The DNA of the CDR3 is TGTGCCAGCAGCGACAGGGTAGGCGTCCTGACTTTC. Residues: CASSDRVGVLTF.

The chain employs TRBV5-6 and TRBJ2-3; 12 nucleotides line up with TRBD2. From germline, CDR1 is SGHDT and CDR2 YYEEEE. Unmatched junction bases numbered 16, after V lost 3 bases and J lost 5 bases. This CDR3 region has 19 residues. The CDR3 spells CASSYRNYRLAGVGDTQYF. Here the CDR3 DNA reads TGTGCCAGCAGCTACCGAAATTACCGACTAGCGGGAGTGGGAGATACGCAGTATTTT.

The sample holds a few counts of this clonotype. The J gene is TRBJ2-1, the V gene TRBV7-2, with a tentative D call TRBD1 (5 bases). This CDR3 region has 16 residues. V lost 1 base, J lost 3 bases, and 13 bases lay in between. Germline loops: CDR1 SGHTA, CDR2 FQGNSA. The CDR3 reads CASSLVTGVGYNEQFF. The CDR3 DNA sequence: TGTGCCAGCAGCTTAGTTACAGGTGTTGGCTACAATGAGCAGTTCTTC.

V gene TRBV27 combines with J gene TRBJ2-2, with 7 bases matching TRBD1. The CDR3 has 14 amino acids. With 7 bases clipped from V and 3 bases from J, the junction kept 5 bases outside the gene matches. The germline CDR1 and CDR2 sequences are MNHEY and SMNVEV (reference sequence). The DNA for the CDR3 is TGTGCCAGCACTCTAACAGGGGACACCGGGGAGCTGTTTTTT. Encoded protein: CASTLTGDTGELFF.

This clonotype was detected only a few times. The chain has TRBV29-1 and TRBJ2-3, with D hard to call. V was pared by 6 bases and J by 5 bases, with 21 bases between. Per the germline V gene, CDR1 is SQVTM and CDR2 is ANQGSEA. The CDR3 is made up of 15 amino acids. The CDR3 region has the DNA TGCAGCGTGGCCCCGGGTACCGATGCACTAGATACGCAGTATTTT. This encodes CSVAPGTDALDTQYF.